The 20 T cell receptor beta chains below come from one sample, sequenced in a study of OX40 agonist ivuxolimab in advanced cancers. Libraries were prepared by immunoSEQ multiplex PCR; TCRdb keeps only in-frame clonotypes and omits some of them. The table lists fewer than 85,000 clones, roughly 87% of them singletons, with 5.5% to 8% in the top ten. The sequences come from CD4+ or CD8+ T cells sorted from blood, collected in a trial of the OX40 agonist ivuxolimab. The receptors originated from an adult with an advanced solid tumor such as melanoma, head and neck, liver or kidney cancer.

This chain uses TRBV2 with TRBJ1-4; TRBD1 matches at 8 bases. V lost 6 bases and J lost 9; bases outside the gene matches: 15. The CDR3 sequence is 16 residues long. Germline lookup yields CDR1 SNHLY and CDR2 FYNNEI. Here the CDR3 reads CASSPTGQGGSQKLFF. The CDR3, as DNA: TGTGCCAGCAGCCCAACCGGACAGGGAGGGTCCCAAAAACTGTTTTTT.

This clone was seen just once. The rearrangement links TRBV7-6 to TRBJ1-3; 9 bases agree with TRBD1. This CDR3 has 16 residues. Germline CDR1 is SGHVS and CDR2 is FNYEAQ. With V trimmed by 5 bases and J by 4 bases, 9 bases remained unmatched. Here the CDR3 DNA reads TGTGCCAGCAGCCCGGGACAGGGTCTAAGAGGAAACACCATATATTTT. This sequence encodes CASSPGQGLRGNTIYF.

The genes are TRBV5-1 and TRBJ2-5; 10 bases map to TRBD2. The CDR3 has 17 residues. Germline CDR1 SGHRS, CDR2 YFSETQ. The V gene end was trimmed by 4 bases and the J gene end by 4 bases; junction bases not matched to a gene: 13. The CDR3 sequence: CASSPSLQAGGGETQYF. Here the CDR3 DNA reads TGCGCCAGCAGCCCCTCGTTGCAAGCGGGAGGGGGAGAGACCCAGTACTTC.

The chain joins TRBV18 to TRBJ2-5; TRBD2 agrees at 10 bases. CDR3 length: 16 amino acids. CDR1 and CDR2 (germline): KGHSH, LQKENI. The ends lost 6 bases at V and 1 base at J; junction bases unmatched: 8. This CDR3 reads CASSKAGGRPQETQYF. The CDR3 nucleotides are TGTGCCAGCTCGAAAGCGGGGGGGCGACCCCAAGAGACCCAGTACTTC.

The chain links TRBV9 to TRBJ2-3; 9 nucleotides match TRBD1. CDR1 is SGDLS, CDR2 YYNGEE, per germline. The trim removed 4 bases at V and 2 bases at J, leaving 5 bases unmatched. CDR3 length: 15 amino acids. CDR3 coding DNA: TGTGCCAGCAGCACCCGGACAGGGGCCACAGATACGCAGTATTTT. Translating it yields CASSTRTGATDTQYF. Using reference TRBV9 and TRBJ2-3 for the parts outside the CDR3, the full variable domain is DSGVTQTPKHLITATGQRVTLRCSPRSGDLSVYWYQQSLDQGLQFLIQYYNGEERAKGNILERFSAQQFPDLHSELNLSSLELGDSALYFCASSTRTGATDTQYFGPGTRLTVL.

This clone showed up just once. V gene TRBV5-1 combines with J gene TRBJ2-1, with D tentatively TRBD1 (5 bases). The CDR3 spans 17 residues. Between the trimmed V and J ends, which lost 0 bases and 0 bases, there was a span of 13 bases. Germline V gene lookup returns CDR1 SGHRS and CDR2 YFSETQ. The CDR3, as DNA: TGCGCCAGCAGCTTGGGTGGCAACCAGGGCTCCTACAATGAGCAGTTCTTC. Protein product: CASSLGGNQGSYNEQFF. The full variable domain, in which reference TRBV5-1 and TRBJ2-1 provide the parts outside the CDR3, is KAGVTQTPRYLIKTRGQQVTLSCSPISGHRSVSWYQQTPGQGLQFLFEYFSETQRNKGNFPGRFSGRQFSNSRSEMNVSTLELGDSALYLCASSLGGNQGSYNEQFFGPGTRLTVL.

There are a few counts of this clone. The sample holds other DNA sequences that translate to the same CDR3. For the CDR3, the DNA is TGTGCCTGGAGGGGGGACACGCGGGGGGCCTTGGAGTTCTTC. Encoded protein: CAWRGDTRGALEFF. The genes are TRBV30 and TRBJ2-1; 8 nucleotides align to TRBD2. With V trimmed by 3 bases and J by 14 bases, 15 bases remained unmatched. The CDR3 spans 14 residues. Germline lookup yields CDR1 GTSNPN and CDR2 SVGIG (reference sequence).

The chain couples TRBV5-4 to TRBJ2-3; TRBD2 matches at 11 bases. CDR3 length: 15 amino acids. The ends lost 0 bases at V and 8 bases at J; junction bases unmatched: 5. Germline V gives CDR1 SGHNT, CDR2 YYREEE (reference sequence). The CDR3 bases are TGTGCCAGCAGCTTGGCGACTAGCGGGGAACGTACGCAGTATTTT. Its translation is CASSLATSGERTQYF.

The rearrangement joins TRBV5-4 to TRBJ2-7, with 13 bases identical to TRBD2. CDR1 is SGHNT, CDR2 YYREEE, per germline (reference sequence). With 1 base clipped from V and 7 bases from J, the junction kept 14 bases outside the gene matches. This CDR3 has 18 residues. The CDR3 nucleotides are TGTGCCAGCAGCTTGAAGGGTTCAGGGCCGGGACTAGCGGGAGAGCAGTACTTC. Translating gives CASSLKGSGPGLAGEQYF.

The chain joins TRBV5-1 to TRBJ2-5; 8 bases match TRBD2. Germline CDR1 reads SGHRS; CDR2 reads YFSETQ. With V trimmed by 0 bases and J by 5 bases, 6 bases remained unmatched. The CDR3 length is 15 residues. CDR3 in amino acids: CASSLALAGLETQYF. CDR3 DNA sequence: TGCGCCAGCAGCTTGGCGTTAGCGGGGCTGGAGACCCAGTACTTC.

Here the CDR3 DNA reads TGTGCCAGCACCACCCCTTCACAGGGCTACGAGCAGTACTTC. Protein: CASTTPSQGYEQYF. The rearrangement links TRBV6-7 to TRBJ2-7; tentatively, D is TRBD1 (6 bases). TRBV6-7 is an open reading frame whose function is uncertain. V was trimmed by 7 bases and J by 3 bases, leaving 16 bases between them. The CDR3 has 14 residues.

Concerning this clone itself: Sequence at one end of the junction differs from germline and may be a read error. CDR3 nucleotides: TGTGCCAGCAGCTCACTTTCCGGGACTAGCGGAATCTTC. Protein product: CASSSLSGTSGIF. The chain has TRBV5-5 and TRBJ2-1, with 11 bases aligning to TRBD2. The CDR3 has 13 amino acids. CDR1 is SGHKS and CDR2 is YYEKEE in the germline V gene (reference sequence).

This clone is medium-sized by share. The chain has TRBV5-1 and TRBJ2-1; 15 bases line up with TRBD2. The CDR3 extends over 18 amino acids. Germline trimming cut 4 bases from V and 0 bases from J; bases unmatched to any gene: 5. Germline V gene data show CDR1 as SGHRS and CDR2 as YFSETQ. The CDR3 region is CASSTGLAGGYSYNEQFF. The CDR3 region has the DNA TGCGCCAGCAGCACGGGACTAGCGGGGGGTTACTCCTACAATGAGCAGTTCTTC. Together with reference TRBV5-1 and TRBJ2-1, the CDR3 gives the full variable domain: KAGVTQTPRYLIKTRGQQVTLSCSPISGHRSVSWYQQTPGQGLQFLFEYFSETQRNKGNFPGRFSGRQFSNSRSEMNVSTLELGDSALYLCASSTGLAGGYSYNEQFFGPGTRLTVL.

The CDR3 bases are TGTGCCAGCAGCTGGGACAGCAATAATGAAAAACTGTTTTTT. Its protein product is CASSWDSNNEKLFF. This sequence joins TRBV5-5 and TRBJ1-4, with TRBD1 matching 7 bases. Germline lookup yields CDR1 SGHKS and CDR2 YYEKEE (reference sequence). Trimming cost V 3 bases and J 4 bases; bases outside gene matches: 3. The length of the CDR3 is 14 residues. The entire variable domain, with the rest obtained from reference TRBV5-5 and TRBJ1-4, is as follows: DAGVTQSPTHLIKTRGQQVTLRCSPISGHKSVSWYQQVLGQGPQFIFQYYEKEERGRGNFPDRFSARQFPNYSSELNVNALLLGDSALYLCASSWDSNNEKLFFGSGTQLSVL.

The chain uses TRBV11-2 and TRBJ1-2; TRBD1 is a possible D gene (5 bases). The germline CDR1 and CDR2 sequences are SGHAT and FQNNGV. The CDR3 is 19 amino acids. V was shortened by 1 base and J by 3 bases, with 24 bases between the two germline ends. The CDR3 here is CASSLGRQLPGRLYYGYTF. CDR3 DNA sequence: TGTGCCAGCAGCTTAGGTCGACAGCTCCCTGGGCGGCTCTACTATGGCTACACCTTC.

This clone was observed a handful of times. This sequence joins TRBV16 and TRBJ2-5; 11 nucleotides agree with TRBD1. The last part of the DNA fits TRBJ2-7 better; the J call may be wrong. Per germline, CDR1 KGHSY and CDR2 FQNENV. This CDR3 contains 17 residues. CDR3: CASSLQASPGTGGEQYF. The CDR3 DNA reads TGTGCCAGCAGCCTCCAAGCATCGCCCGGGACAGGGGGCGAGCAGTACTTC.

V usage is TRBV5-1 and J usage is TRBJ2-1; D possibly corresponds to TRBD1 (5 bases). Germline V gives CDR1 SGHRS, CDR2 YFSETQ. This CDR3 comprises 14 residues. V lost 2 bases to trimming and J lost 7 bases, with 13 bases between them. This CDR3 is CASSFDSSFNEQFF. CDR3 DNA: TGCGCCAGCAGCTTCGACAGCTCGTTTAATGAGCAGTTCTTC.

The rearrangement joins TRBV21-1 to TRBJ1-2; TRBD1 is taken as the D call from the table, unchecked against the DNA. TRBV21-1 is a recognized pseudogene. This CDR3 spans 14 amino acids. The CDR3 reads CASSPTGEESGYTF. The CDR3 DNA sequence: TGTGCCAGCAGTCCAACAGGGGAGGAGAGTGGCTACACCTTC.

The rearrangement links TRBV11-2 to TRBJ2-3, with 7 bases fitting TRBD2. V was clipped by 5 bases and J by 6 bases; unmatched bases: 5. Per the germline V gene, CDR1 is SGHAT and CDR2 is FQNNGV. The CDR3 has 13 amino acids. The CDR3 region is CASSLGEGDTQYF. The CDR3 coding sequence is TGTGCCAGCAGCCTCGGGGAGGGGGATACGCAGTATTTT.

V gene TRBV5-1 combines with J gene TRBJ1-4; 8 nucleotides agree with TRBD1. The V gene's germline CDR1 is SGHRS and CDR2 YFSETQ. The CDR3 runs to 18 residues. The junction had 13 bases not matched to a gene; V was cut back by 1 base and J by 5 bases. The CDR3 loop is CASSLTTNNRGSNEKLFF. The CDR3 coding sequence is TGCGCCAGCAGCTTGACAACGAATAACAGGGGGTCCAATGAAAAACTGTTTTTT.